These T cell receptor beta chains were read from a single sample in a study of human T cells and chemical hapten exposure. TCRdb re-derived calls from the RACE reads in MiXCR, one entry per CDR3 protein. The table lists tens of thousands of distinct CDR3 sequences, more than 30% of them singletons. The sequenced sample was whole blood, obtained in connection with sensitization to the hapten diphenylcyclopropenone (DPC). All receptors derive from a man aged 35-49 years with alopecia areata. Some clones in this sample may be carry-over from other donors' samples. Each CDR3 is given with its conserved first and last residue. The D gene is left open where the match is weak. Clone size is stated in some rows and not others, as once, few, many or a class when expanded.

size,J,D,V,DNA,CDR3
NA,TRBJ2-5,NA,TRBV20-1,TGCAGTGCATCTTCGGGGGATAGGGGAGAGACCCAGTACTTC,CSASSGDRGETQYF
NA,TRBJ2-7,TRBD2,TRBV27,TGTGCCAGCAGTTGGGGGGGGTCCTACGAGCAGTACTTC,CASSWGGSYEQYF
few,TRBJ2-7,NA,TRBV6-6,TGTGCCAGCAGTCAGACAGCGGCCTACGAGCAGTACTTC,CASSQTAAYEQYF
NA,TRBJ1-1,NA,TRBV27,TGTGCCAGCAGTTTATTTCAAGACTATTCAACTGAAGCTTTCTTT,CASSLFQDYSTEAFF
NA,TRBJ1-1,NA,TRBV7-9,TGTGCCAGCAGCCGTAGCCCGAACACTGAAGCTTTCTTT,CASSRSPNTEAFF
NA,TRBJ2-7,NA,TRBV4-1,TGCGCCAGCAGCCAAGATAGGTACTCCTACGAGCAGTACTTC,CASSQDRYSYEQYF
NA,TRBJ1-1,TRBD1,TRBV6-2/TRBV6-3,TGTGCCAGCTCGACAGGGAAGAACACTGAAGCTTTCTTT,CASSTGKNTEAFF
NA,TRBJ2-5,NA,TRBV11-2,TGTGCCAGCAGCTTAGGCCCGGGACGGAATGGAGAGACCCAGTACTTC,CASSLGPGRNGETQYF
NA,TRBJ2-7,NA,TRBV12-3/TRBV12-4,TGTGCCAGCAGTTTTGTGATAGCGAAATTCTACGAGCAGTACTTC,CASSFVIAKFYEQYF
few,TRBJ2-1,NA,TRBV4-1,TGCGCCAGCAGCCAAGAAGGTGGGTCGGGGTACTCCTACAATGAGCAGTTCTTC,CASSQEGGSGYSYNEQFF
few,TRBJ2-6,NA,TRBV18,TGTGCCAGCTCACCGGACTCTGGGGCCAACGTCCTGACTTTC,CASSPDSGANVLTF
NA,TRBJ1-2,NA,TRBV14,TGTGCCAGCAGCCCAGCGGCCACTATAAATGGCTACACCTTC,CASSPAATINGYTF
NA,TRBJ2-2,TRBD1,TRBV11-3,TGTGCCAGCAGCTCGAGACAGGGTCAGGGGGAGCTGTTTTTT,CASSSRQGQGELFF
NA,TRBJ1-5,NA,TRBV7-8,TGTGCCAGCAGCCCCCCGACAGTTACTAGCAATCAGCCCCAGCATTTT,CASSPPTVTSNQPQHF
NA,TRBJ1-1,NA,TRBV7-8,TGTGCCAGCAGCTCGCGTGGAGGACAACGCTTAGATATTCAAGCTTTCTTT,CASSSRGGQRLDIQAFF
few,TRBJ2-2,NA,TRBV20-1,TGCAGTGCTAGATCCAGCGGGAACACCGGGGAGCTGTTTTTT,CSARSSGNTGELFF
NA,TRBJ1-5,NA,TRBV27,TGTGCCAGCAGTCTCTCGACCAGCAATCAGCCCCAGCATTTT,CASSLSTSNQPQHF
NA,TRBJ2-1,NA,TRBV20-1,TGCAGTGCACCCAAACAGGGATACCAAGAAAACGGTGAGCAGTTCTTC,CSAPKQGYQENGEQFF
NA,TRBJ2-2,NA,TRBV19,TGTGCCAGTAAGCCCTCTGGGGGCACCGGGGAGCTGTTTTTT,CASKPSGGTGELFF
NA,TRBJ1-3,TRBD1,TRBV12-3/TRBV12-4,TGTGCCAGCAGTCCGACAGGGGATGGAAACACCATATATTTT,CASSPTGDGNTIYF
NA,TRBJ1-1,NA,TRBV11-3,TGTGCCAGCAGCTCATCGGACAGCGAAGCTTTCTTT,CASSSSDSEAFF
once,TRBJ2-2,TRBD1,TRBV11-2,TGTGCCAGCAGACAAGTGGCGCAGGGGGCCGGGGAGCTGTTTTTT,CASRQVAQGAGELFF
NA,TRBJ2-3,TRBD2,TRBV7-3,TGTGCCAGCAGCTTAAACCCTAGCGGGAGGGCGACAGATACGCAGTATTTT,CASSLNPSGRATDTQYF
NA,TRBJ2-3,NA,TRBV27,TGTGCCAGCAGTCTAGGGATGGGGACAGATACGCAGTATTTT,CASSLGMGTDTQYF
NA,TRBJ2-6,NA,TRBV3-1,TGTGCCAGCAGCCAAGATAAGGGTACGGCTGGGGCCAACGTCCTGACTTTC,CASSQDKGTAGANVLTF
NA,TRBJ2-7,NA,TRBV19,TGTGCCAGTAGTATAGGACCCTCCGGGCGGAAGGGAGAGCAGTACTTC,CASSIGPSGRKGEQYF
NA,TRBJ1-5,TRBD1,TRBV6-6,TGTGCCAGCGGGGACAGGGACGATCAGCCCCAGCATTTT,CASGDRDDQPQHF
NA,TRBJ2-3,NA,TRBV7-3,TGTGCCAGCAGGGGTTCGAGCACAGATACGCAGTATTTT,CASRGSSTDTQYF
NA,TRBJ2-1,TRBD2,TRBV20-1,TGCAGTGCTAGAGATCTTCGGGGACTAGCGGGATACAATGAGCAGTTCTTC,CSARDLRGLAGYNEQFF
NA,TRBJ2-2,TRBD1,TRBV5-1,TGCGCCAGCAGCCGGAGCCCGGACAGGGGGCGTTCCGGGGAGCTGTTTTTT,CASSRSPDRGRSGELFF
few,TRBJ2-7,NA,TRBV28,TGTGCCAGCAGTCGGGACGCCGGAACCCGGGAGCAGTACTTC,CASSRDAGTREQYF
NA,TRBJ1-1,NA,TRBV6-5,TGTGCCAGCTTTCGGACGGACGGCGGAACTGAAACTTTCTTT,CASFRTDGGTETFF
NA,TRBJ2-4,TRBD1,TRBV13,TGTGCCAGCAGCCCAGGGGGCGCGAAAAACATTCAGTACTTC,CASSPGGAKNIQYF
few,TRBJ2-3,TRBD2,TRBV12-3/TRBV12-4,TGTGCCAGCACCGGACTAGCGGGACCTAGCACAGATACGCAGTATTTT,CASTGLAGPSTDTQYF
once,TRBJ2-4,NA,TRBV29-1,TGCAGCGCCGCTGGGGGCTCCGGGAGAGTTCAGTACTTC,CSAAGGSGRVQYF